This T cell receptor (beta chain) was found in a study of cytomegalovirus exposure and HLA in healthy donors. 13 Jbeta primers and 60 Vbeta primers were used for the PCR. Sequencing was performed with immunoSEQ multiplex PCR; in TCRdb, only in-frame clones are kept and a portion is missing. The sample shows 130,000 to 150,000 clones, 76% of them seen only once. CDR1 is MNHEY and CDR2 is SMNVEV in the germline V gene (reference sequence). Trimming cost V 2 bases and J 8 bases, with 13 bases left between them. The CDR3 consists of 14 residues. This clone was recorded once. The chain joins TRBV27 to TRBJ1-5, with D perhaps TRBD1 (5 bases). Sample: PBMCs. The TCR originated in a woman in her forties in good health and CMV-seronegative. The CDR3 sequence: CASSLLGGREPQHF. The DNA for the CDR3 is TGTGCCAGCAGTTTACTCGGGGGGAGGGAGCCCCAGCATTTT.